Below, 31 T cell receptor beta chains from the same sample are listed, as sequenced in a study of cytomegalovirus exposure and HLA in healthy donors. Vbeta (60) and Jbeta (13) primers were used in the PCR. The table came from immunoSEQ multiplex PCR; TCRdb's copy has only in-frame clones and leaves some out. This table has about 190,000 clones, 87% appearing once. The sequencing input was PBMCs. These receptors all stem from a man younger than 40 in good health and CMV-seronegative.

CDR3 nucleotides: TGTGCCAGCGGACAGGGGACTGGCAATCAGCCCCAGCATTTT. Encoded protein: CASGQGTGNQPQHF. The V gene is TRBV18, the J gene TRBJ1-5, with 9 bases fitting TRBD1. The CDR3 is 14 residues long. The J segment lost 2 bases and the V segment lost 8 bases, leaving 4 bases of the junction unmatched. The germline V gene has CDR1 KGHSH and CDR2 LQKENI.

The V call is TRBV15, the J call TRBJ2-1; 11 nucleotides match TRBD1. The J segment lost 3 bases and the V segment lost 3 bases, leaving 1 base of the junction unmatched. The CDR3 runs 15 residues. The V gene's germline CDR1 is LNHNV and CDR2 YYDKDF (reference sequence). CDR3 DNA sequence: TGTGCCACCAGCAGCGGGACAGGGGGCTACAATGAGCAGTTCTTC. Protein product: CATSSGTGGYNEQFF.

The chain uses TRBV6-6 and TRBJ2-2; 9 positions agree with TRBD2. Germline CDR1 is MNHNY and CDR2 is SVGAGI (reference sequence). Unmatched junction bases numbered 5, after V lost 5 bases and J lost 4 bases. The CDR3 contains 15 residues. The CDR3 DNA is TGTGCCAGCAGTCCGGGACTAGCCACCACCGGGGAGCTGTTTTTT. This encodes CASSPGLATTGELFF.

The chain is built from TRBV28 and TRBJ2-7; the D gene is possibly TRBD2 (6 bases). CDR3 size: 16 residues. Trimming stripped 3 bases from V and 3 bases from J, with 18 bases between. CDR1 is MDHEN, CDR2 SYDVKM, per germline. CDR3 residues: CASSFFLSGDNYEQYF. CDR3 DNA sequence: TGTGCCAGCAGTTTTTTTTTATCGGGGGATAACTACGAGCAGTACTTC.

The V call is TRBV18, the J call TRBJ2-3, with TRBD2 as a possible D gene (5 bases). The germline CDR1 and CDR2 sequences are KGHSH and LQKENI. Trimming took 4 bases from V and 3 from J, leaving 8 bases between them. This CDR3 region has 13 residues. The CDR3 DNA follows: TGTGCCAGCTCACGAGGGAGAACAGATACGCAGTATTTT. It yields the protein CASSRGRTDTQYF.

The CDR3 protein is CASSRQGLQPQHF. The DNA for the CDR3 is TGTGCCAGCAGTAGGCAGGGGCTTCAGCCCCAGCATTTT. The J gene is TRBJ1-5, the V gene TRBV2; D may be TRBD1 (6 bases). V lost 5 bases, J lost 6 bases, and 11 bases lay in between. The germline gives CDR1 SNHLY, CDR2 FYNNEI. This CDR3 contains 13 residues. Looking up the rest from reference TRBV2 and TRBJ1-5 gives the full variable domain: EPEVTQTPSHQVTQMGQEVILRCVPISNHLYFYWYRQILGQKVEFLVSFYNNEISEKSEIFDDQFSVERPDGSNFTLKIRSTKLEDSAMYFCASSRQGLQPQHFGDGTRLSIL.

V is TRBV6-5 and J is TRBJ2-5; 10 positions match TRBD1. Germline loops: CDR1 MNHEY, CDR2 SVGAGI. The CDR3 loop spans 15 amino acids. The junction had 5 bases not matched to a gene; V was cut back by 0 bases and J by 7 bases. The CDR3 DNA sequence: TGTGCCAGCAGTTACTCCAACCGGGACAGGGGGACCCAGTACTTC. This gives the protein CASSYSNRDRGTQYF.

This chain uses TRBV2 with TRBJ1-2, with a possible D match to TRBD1 (6 bases). Trimming removed 6 bases at V and 8 bases at J, with 13 bases between. This CDR3 is 12 amino acids long. Germline CDR1 SNHLY, CDR2 FYNNEI. Here the CDR3 reads CASRQTGEGYTF. CDR3 coding DNA: TGTGCCAGCAGGCAGACAGGAGAGGGCTACACCTTC.

The genes are TRBV6-1 and TRBJ1-1; a weak D match, TRBD1 (6 bases). Looked up from germline, CDR1 is MNHNS and CDR2 is SASEGT. The CDR3 is made up of 12 amino acids. V was clipped by 2 bases and J by 7 bases, with 8 bases between them. The CDR3 DNA is TGTGCCAGCAGTGAACAGGGGTATGAAGCTTTCTTT. This translates into CASSEQGYEAFF.

The CDR3 nucleotides are TGCGCCAGCAGCTTGGTTCCAGGCAGGGAAGACAGTGAGCAGTTCTTC. Translated: CASSLVPGREDSEQFF. The chain recombines TRBV5-1 with TRBJ2-1; D possibly corresponds to TRBD1 (5 bases). CDR3 length equals 16 residues. The V end was cut by 0 bases, the J end by 9 bases, with 19 bases between. Germline V gene sequence: CDR1 SGHRS, CDR2 YFSETQ.

The CDR3, as DNA: TGCGCCAGCAGCCGCGCGGGGACCGGTTCTTCACCCCTCCACTTT. Encoded protein: CASSRAGTGSSPLHF. This rearrangement joins TRBV5-1 to TRBJ1-6; possibly TRBD1 for D (5 bases). V was clipped by 4 bases and J by 9 bases, with 17 bases between them. Germline CDR1 reads SGHRS; CDR2 reads YFSETQ. This CDR3 spans 15 amino acids.

The table lists this clone with a count of one. The V and J genes are TRBV15 and TRBJ2-1; the D gene is possibly TRBD2 (6 bases). The V end lost 6 bases, the J end lost 4 bases, and 10 bases lay between the germline ends. Germline values: CDR1 LNHNV, CDR2 YYDKDF (reference sequence). The CDR3 has 13 amino acids. The CDR3, as DNA: TGTGCCACCAGTGGCGGGGTTTACAATGAGCAGTTCTTC. Its translation: CATSGGVYNEQFF.

This rearrangement joins TRBV11-2 to TRBJ1-1; TRBD1 might be the D (6 bases). V was cut by 2 bases and J by 10 bases, with 14 bases left in between. The CDR3 has 13 amino acids. CDR1 is SGHAT and CDR2 is FQNNGV in the germline V gene. The CDR3 DNA reads as TGTGCCAGCAGCTTATATCTCACAGGGAGAGCTTTCTTT. It yields the protein CASSLYLTGRAFF.

V usage is TRBV2 and J usage is TRBJ2-5; D possibly corresponds to TRBD1 (5 bases). Germline lookup yields CDR1 SNHLY and CDR2 FYNNEI. This CDR3 has 14 residues. Trimming shortened V by 6 bases and J by 4 bases, and 15 bases separated the two germline ends. CDR3 amino acids: CASSAGLAGETQYF. CDR3 sequence (DNA): TGTGCCAGCAGCGCAGGGTTAGCAGGAGAGACCCAGTACTTC.

This rearrangement joins TRBV28 to TRBJ2-2; 8 bases line up with TRBD1. CDR3 length: 18 residues. The germline gives CDR1 MDHEN, CDR2 SYDVKM. Losses at the gene ends were 5 bases for V and 5 bases for J; bases not matched to a gene: 16. The CDR3 here is CASSRPGQGSIFTGELFF. The CDR3 DNA reads as TGTGCCAGCAGTCGCCCCGGACAGGGAAGTATCTTTACCGGGGAGCTGTTTTTT.

The chain has TRBV19 and TRBJ1-3, with D uncertain. The CDR3 has 14 residues. Germline CDR1 and CDR2: LNHDA and SQIVND (reference sequence). Trimming pared 6 bases from V and 7 bases from J, leaving 16 bases between. The CDR3 here is CASRQFALGNTIYF. CDR3 bases: TGTGCCAGTAGACAGTTTGCTCTGGGTAACACCATATATTTT.

The DNA of the CDR3 is TGTGCCAGCAGCGTCACCCTGGCGGGGCCCACTGCGGGGGCCAACGTCCTGACTTTC. It codes for CASSVTLAGPTAGANVLTF. This chain joins TRBV9 and TRBJ2-6; D perhaps matches TRBD2 (6 bases). From germline, CDR1 is SGDLS and CDR2 YYNGEE. V shed 2 bases and J shed 4 bases, with 22 bases lying between them. The CDR3 is 19 amino acids.

This clone was counted a single time. The rearrangement uses TRBV15 and TRBJ2-5; D is possibly TRBD1 (6 bases). Germline loops: CDR1 LNHNV, CDR2 YYDKDF (reference sequence). Trimming removed 6 bases from V and 5 bases from J, with 19 bases in between. CDR3 length: 15 amino acids. CDR3 in amino acids: CATSGDTYMTETQYF. The CDR3 DNA reads as TGTGCCACCAGTGGGGACACCTACATGACGGAGACCCAGTACTTC. Filled out from reference TRBV15 and TRBJ2-5, the complete variable domain reads DAMVIQNPRYQVTQFGKPVTLSCSQTLNHNVMYWYQQKSSQAPKLLFHYYDKDFNNEADTPDNFQSRRPNTSFCFLDIRSPGLGDTAMYLCATSGDTYMTETQYFGPGTRLLVL.

With regard to this clone: Other DNA sequences in the sample encode the same CDR3. The rearrangement uses TRBV30 and TRBJ2-7, with TRBD2 as a possible D gene (6 bases). The CDR3 runs to 16 residues. Trimming removed 3 bases from V and 3 bases from J, with 21 bases in between. CDR1 GTSNPN and CDR2 SVGIG come from the germline V gene (reference sequence). The CDR3: CAWSVAFPGDGYEQYF. The CDR3 coding sequence is TGTGCCTGGAGCGTAGCATTTCCGGGAGACGGCTACGAGCAGTACTTC.

In its sample, this clone was seen a few times. The genes are TRBV15 and TRBJ1-6; D is undetermined. Germline V lookup: CDR1 LNHNV, CDR2 YYDKDF (reference sequence). V was trimmed by 0 bases and J by 7 bases, leaving 4 bases between them. The CDR3 sequence is 13 residues long. The CDR3 region has the DNA TGTGCCACCAGCAGAGATGAGAATTCACCCCTCCACTTT. Translated: CATSRDENSPLHF.

V is TRBV7-2 and J is TRBJ2-5; 16 nucleotides align to TRBD2. The end of the DNA aligns better with TRBJ2-7, so the J call may be wrong. CDR3 length: 21 residues. Germline CDR1 is SGHTA and CDR2 is FQGNSA. The CDR3 DNA sequence: TGTGCCAGCAGCTTAGCCTCCGAGGGGACTAGCGGGAGGGCTGATCCTCCCGAGCAGTACTTC. Translating it yields CASSLASEGTSGRADPPEQYF.

V gene TRBV25-1 combines with J gene TRBJ2-7, with D unresolved. This CDR3 has 14 residues. V shed 1 base and J shed 1 base, with 8 bases lying between them. The germline V gene has CDR1 MGHDK and CDR2 SYGVNS. CDR3 DNA: TGTGCCAGCAGTGAATCTGGCCGATCCTACGAGCAGTACTTC. This gives the protein CASSESGRSYEQYF.

Concerning this clone itself: This specimen includes other DNA sequences encoding the same CDR3. The CDR3 coding sequence is TGTGCCAGCAGCCCCGGACAGGGGCCATATGGCTACACCTTC. Residues: CASSPGQGPYGYTF. The rearrangement links TRBV5-8 to TRBJ1-2; TRBD1 matches at 9 bases. The CDR3 length is 14 residues. V trimming: 4 bases; J trimming: 5 bases; junction bases outside the gene matches: 6. CDR1 and CDR2 (germline): SGHTS, YDEGEE.

CDR3 sequence (DNA): TGCAGCGTCCGGCTAGCGGGAGGGAGCACAGATACGCAGTATTTT. Translated: CSVRLAGGSTDTQYF. This chain connects TRBV29-1 to TRBJ2-3; 12 nucleotides match TRBD2. V lost 6 bases and J lost 0; bases outside the gene matches: 4. Per the germline V gene, CDR1 is SQVTM and CDR2 is ANQGSEA. The CDR3 consists of 15 residues.

This chain joins TRBV6-5 and TRBJ1-2; D is unclear. In germline, CDR1 is MNHEY, CDR2 SVGAGI. V lost 2 bases and J lost 7, with 20 bases in between. CDR3 size: 16 residues. This CDR3 is CASSYIMQVGSGGYTF. The CDR3 DNA follows: TGTGCCAGCAGTTACATCATGCAAGTGGGCTCTGGTGGCTACACCTTC.

This clone was detected only a few times. The V and J genes are TRBV19 and TRBJ2-5, with D possibly TRBD2 on 5 matching bases. Germline CDR1 LNHDA, CDR2 SQIVND (reference sequence). The CDR3 extends over 14 amino acids. Trimming stripped 8 bases from V and 2 bases from J, with 15 bases between. The CDR3 is CASQRGLGQETQYF. As DNA, the CDR3 is TGTGCCAGTCAACGCGGACTGGGGCAAGAGACCCAGTACTTC.

The rearrangement uses TRBV7-2 and TRBJ2-5; 14 bases are shared with TRBD2. The germline CDR1 and CDR2 sequences are SGHTA and FQGNSA. This CDR3 spans 16 amino acids. V lost 5 bases, J lost 4 bases, and 6 bases stayed unmatched. The CDR3 reads CASSPRGLAGGETQYF. The CDR3 bases are TGTGCCAGCAGCCCCCGCGGACTAGCGGGGGGAGAGACCCAGTACTTC.

V is TRBV9 and J is TRBJ2-1; possible D gene TRBD2, 5 bases. Trimming stripped 4 bases from V and 4 bases from J, with 9 bases between. The CDR3 length is 13 residues. Germline assignment: CDR1 SGDLS and CDR2 YYNGEE. The CDR3 region is CASSRRGYNEQFF. The CDR3 bases are TGTGCCAGCAGCCGTCGGGGATACAATGAGCAGTTCTTC.

The V gene is TRBV13, the J gene TRBJ2-4, with TRBD2 as a possible D gene (6 bases). CDR1 and CDR2 from the germline V gene are PRHDT and FYEKMQ (reference sequence). Between the trimmed V and J ends, which lost 1 base and 8 bases, there was a span of 9 bases. CDR3 length equals 13 residues. The CDR3 region has the DNA TGTGCCAGCAGCTTAGCGAGGAGGGACATTCAGTACTTC. As protein: CASSLARRDIQYF.

This clone was detected only once. This sequence joins TRBV9 and TRBJ2-5; 7 bases match TRBD1. The better agreement between TRBJ2-7 and the DNA end casts doubt on the J call. Germline loops: CDR1 SGDLS, CDR2 YYNGEE. The CDR3 totals 14 residues. The CDR3 sequence: CASSVGQGPYEQYF. The DNA for the CDR3 is TGTGCCAGCAGCGTAGGACAGGGTCCCTACGAGCAGTACTTC.

This clone came up a few times. The rearrangement links TRBV28 to TRBJ1-2; TRBD1 might be the D (5 bases). V gave up 6 bases and J gave up 2 bases, with 22 bases separating them. CDR1 MDHEN and CDR2 SYDVKM come from the germline V gene. CDR3 size: 17 residues. CDR3: CASSILYRGGGNYGYTF. CDR3 DNA sequence: TGTGCCAGCAGCATCCTCTACCGTGGGGGGGGGAACTATGGCTACACCTTC.